The entry below gives a single T cell receptor (beta chain) sequence along with its context. The CDR3 totals 15 residues. Trimming removed 3 bases at V and 1 base at J, with 12 bases between. Germline V gene sequence: CDR1 KGHDR, CDR2 SFDVKD. The data stem from a study of blood T cell repertoires in COVID-19. On the study more broadly: Samples taken during acute and convalescent COVID-19 were collected in the United States, Italy and Spain.

Some clones are missing from TCRdb's copy, which holds only in-frame ones; the method was immunoSEQ multiplex PCR. This table has approximately 190,000 clones, around 83% appearing once. Participants were aged about 18 to 89 years from some 24 US areas. The sequenced sample consisted of PBMCs or T cells enriched from blood (not recorded which). The chain uses TRBV24-1 and TRBJ2-7; maybe TRBD2 (6 bases). The sequence was obtained from a woman in her forties in a cohort exposed to, infected with or recovered from COVID-19 (not recorded which). CDR3 nucleotide sequence: TGTGCCACCAGTGATGCCGGGACTCGTTCCTACGAGCAGTACTTC. Its translation is CATSDAGTRSYEQYF.